The next 8 T cell receptor beta chains were all read from a single sample in a study of blood T cell repertoires in COVID-19. Measured with immunoSEQ multiplex PCR; TCRdb has only the in-frame clones, and not every one. The sample holds approximately 240,000 clones, less than 90% seen once. The sample comprised peripheral blood. These receptors were obtained from a woman aged 60-70 years who had recovered from COVID-19.

The chain uses TRBV4-3 and TRBJ1-1; D is unresolved. The CDR3 has 13 amino acids. V lost 2 bases, J lost 4 bases, and 8 bases lay in between. CDR1 LGHNA and CDR2 YSLEER come from the germline V gene. CDR3 sequence reads: CASSQQRATEAFF. The DNA for the CDR3 is TGCGCCAGCAGCCAACAGCGAGCCACTGAAGCTTTCTTT.

In DNA form, the CDR3 reads TGTGCCAGCAGCCCAGCTCGGGTTGAGCAGTTCTTC. It specifies CASSPARVEQFF. V gene TRBV11-2 combines with J gene TRBJ2-1, with D unresolved. The CDR3 loop spans 12 amino acids. The germline V gene has CDR1 SGHAT and CDR2 FQNNGV. The germline V and J ends were trimmed by 5 bases and 9 bases, with 11 bases remaining between them.

The chain carries TRBV7-2 and TRBJ2-7; TRBD1 matches at 9 bases. The CDR3 runs to 15 residues. The junction had 11 bases not matched to a gene; V was cut back by 4 bases and J by 7 bases. Germline lookup yields CDR1 SGHTA and CDR2 FQGNSA. The CDR3 protein is CASSSPGTGLFEQYF. CDR3 sequence (DNA): TGTGCCAGCAGCTCGCCTGGGACAGGGTTATTTGAGCAGTACTTC.

V is TRBV5-1 and J is TRBJ2-3; 11 bases line up with TRBD2. Germline CDR1 is SGHRS and CDR2 is YFSETQ. V shed 4 bases and J 6 bases; nucleotides not matched to a gene: 7. The CDR3 has 15 residues. The CDR3 sequence is CASSIIAGGMDTQYF. Here the CDR3 DNA reads TGCGCCAGCAGCATAATAGCGGGGGGGATGGATACGCAGTATTTT.

The chain joins TRBV10-2 to TRBJ1-4, with D perhaps matching TRBD1 (6 bases). The CDR3 sequence is 15 residues long. The V and J ends lost 3 bases and 4 bases respectively, with 12 bases between them. Germline V gives CDR1 WSHSY, CDR2 SAAADI. CDR3 bases: TGCGCCAGCAGTGACCCAGGGGCTTTTAATGAAAAACTGTTTTTT. It codes for CASSDPGAFNEKLFF.

The chain employs TRBV5-8 and TRBJ2-6, with 8 bases that match TRBD1. The CDR3 covers 15 residues. With V trimmed by 4 bases and J by 4 bases, 4 bases remained unmatched. Germline CDR1 and CDR2: SGHTS and YDEGEE. The CDR3, as DNA: TGTGCCAGCAGCCAGGACAGGGTCGGGGCCAACGTCCTGACTTTC. It yields the protein CASSQDRVGANVLTF.

The V call is TRBV5-4, the J call TRBJ2-7; 7 bases map to TRBD1. This CDR3 comprises 14 residues. Germline-derived CDR1 and CDR2 are SGHNT and YYREEE (reference sequence). Losses at the gene ends were 4 bases for V and 2 bases for J; bases not matched to a gene: 6. The CDR3 loop is CASSLGTATYEQYF. The CDR3 DNA reads as TGTGCCAGCAGCCTCGGGACAGCCACCTACGAGCAGTACTTC.

J is TRBJ2-1 and V is TRBV29-1, with 11 bases matching TRBD1. With 1 base clipped from V and 9 bases from J, the junction kept 5 bases outside the gene matches. The V gene's germline CDR1 is SQVTM and CDR2 ANQGSEA. The CDR3 has 14 residues. CDR3 coding DNA: TGCAGCGTTGAAGCTCCGGGACAGGGGGGTGAGCAGTTCTTC. It codes for CSVEAPGQGGEQFF.